These 18 T cell receptor beta chains share one sample of origin, sequenced in a study of response to subunit inactivated influenza vaccine. Each CDR3 protein is one row after TCRdb ran MiXCR on the RT-PCR reads. The table lists approximately 530,000 distinct CDR3 sequences, under 8.5% of them singletons. The sample here was PBMCs from blood, taken less than 30 months after vaccination. The receptors were gathered from a man between 50 and 75 years old who received an inactivated influenza vaccine.

This clonotype has at least ten counts. The chain uses TRBV29-1 and TRBJ1-1; TRBD1 matches at 7 bases. Germline-derived CDR1 and CDR2 are SQVTM and ANQGSEA. The CDR3 length is 14 residues. The V gene end was trimmed by 0 bases and the J gene end by 5 bases; junction bases not matched to a gene: 6. The CDR3 region is CSVEDTGEWTEAFF. The CDR3 bases are TGCAGCGTTGAAGATACAGGGGAATGGACTGAAGCTTTCTTT.

This clonotype was seen many times. The genes are TRBV29-1 and TRBJ2-4, with a possible D match to TRBD1 (6 bases). The CDR3 runs 11 residues. Germline lookup yields CDR1 SQVTM and CDR2 ANQGSEA. V was shortened by 6 bases and J by 9 bases, with 12 bases between the two germline ends. As DNA, the CDR3 is TGCAGCGTGGCAGGGGAGCGCATTCAGTACTTC. Amino acids: CSVAGERIQYF.

This clonotype was counted between two and nine times. This sequence joins TRBV7-6 and TRBJ2-2, with D perhaps being TRBD1 or TRBD2 (5 bases each). V was clipped by 6 bases and J by 4 bases, with 15 bases between them. Germline CDR1 SGHVS, CDR2 FNYEAQ. The CDR3 runs 15 residues. CDR3 bases: TGTGCCAGCAGGCTGTCGGTTGGGGGCACCGGGGAGCTGTTTTTT. This translates into CASRLSVGGTGELFF.

This sequence joins TRBV4-2 and TRBJ2-3; 9 nucleotides line up with TRBD2. The trim removed 5 bases at V and 4 bases at J, leaving 10 bases unmatched. The CDR3 consists of 16 residues. Looked up from germline, CDR1 is LGHNA and CDR2 is YNFKEQ. The chain's CDR3 is CASSFPGLASADTQYF. The CDR3 DNA is TGTGCCAGCAGCTTTCCGGGACTAGCTAGTGCAGATACGCAGTATTTT.

The chain carries TRBV5-4 and TRBJ2-1; TRBD2 is a possible D gene (6 bases). Trimming stripped 0 bases from V and 7 bases from J, with 14 bases between. The germline CDR1 and CDR2 sequences are SGHNT and YYREEE (reference sequence). This CDR3 spans 15 amino acids. The CDR3 region is CASSLAGVRYNEQFF. CDR3 coding DNA: TGTGCCAGCAGCTTGGCGGGAGTTAGGTATAATGAGCAGTTCTTC.

This clonotype was seen only a few times. The rearrangement links TRBV20-1 to TRBJ2-6; D is ambiguous. The CDR3 runs 14 residues. Germline CDR1 DFQATT, CDR2 SNEGSKA (reference sequence). The ends were cut back, 7 bases at V and 0 bases at J, with 10 bases in the middle. As DNA, the CDR3 is TGCAGTGTAACCCAGTCCTCTGGGGCCAACGTCCTGACTTTC. Its translation: CSVTQSSGANVLTF.

This clonotype was found many times. J is TRBJ2-7 and V is TRBV3-1, with D uncertain. Trimming cost V 1 base and J 2 bases, with 12 bases left between them. The CDR3 totals 15 residues. Germline V gene lookup returns CDR1 LGHDT and CDR2 YNNKEL (reference sequence). CDR3 loop: CASSQGISSAYEQYF. The CDR3 DNA follows: TGTGCCAGCAGCCAAGGGATCAGTTCTGCCTACGAGCAGTACTTC.

The genes are TRBV4-1 and TRBJ2-1, with TRBD1 as a possible D gene (7 bases). Germline loops: CDR1 MGHRA, CDR2 YSYEKL. Trimming removed 3 bases from V and 9 bases from J, with 18 bases in between. CDR3 size: 15 residues. The CDR3: CASSQSGGTLGEQFF. DNA of the CDR3: TGCGCCAGCAGCCAGTCAGGGGGGACCTTGGGTGAGCAGTTCTTC.

CDR3 protein: CASSELGANTDTQYF. The CDR3 nucleotides are TGTGCCAGCAGCGAGCTTGGGGCCAACACAGATACGCAGTATTTT. The V call is TRBV9, the J call TRBJ2-3; TRBD1 is a possible D gene (5 bases). The germline gives CDR1 SGDLS, CDR2 YYNGEE. This CDR3 region has 15 residues. V gave up 3 bases and J gave up 2 bases, with 13 bases separating them.

The V gene is TRBV20-1, the J gene TRBJ1-4; unclear D gene. Germline lookup yields CDR1 DFQATT and CDR2 SNEGSKA (reference sequence). The CDR3 is 14 amino acids. The V end lost 4 bases, the J end lost 4 bases, and 13 bases lay between the germline ends. CDR3 sequence: CSAIHRAFNEKLFF. DNA for the CDR3: TGCAGTGCTATCCACAGAGCTTTTAATGAAAAACTGTTTTTT.

This clonotype was detected ten times or more. V is TRBV7-2 and J is TRBJ1-1, with 7 nucleotides matching TRBD1. V was pared by 5 bases and J by 1 base, with 4 bases of the junction left unmatched. CDR1 and CDR2 (germline): SGHTA, FQGNSA. CDR3 length: 14 residues. CDR3 nucleotides: TGTGCCAGCAGCCCGGGACAGACGAACACTGAAGCTTTCTTT. Encoded protein: CASSPGQTNTEAFF.

V is TRBV9 and J is TRBJ2-1; D gene ambiguous. With 2 bases removed from V and 9 bases from J, the gap between germline ends came to 15 bases. The length of the CDR3 is 14 residues. Germline assignment: CDR1 SGDLS and CDR2 YYNGEE. The CDR3, as DNA: TGTGCCAGCAGCGTCCAGTCACGACGAGGTGAGCAGTTCTTC. Translated: CASSVQSRRGEQFF.

This clonotype was counted a few times. V is TRBV6-5 and J is TRBJ1-6, with 9 nucleotides matching TRBD1. Looked up from germline, CDR1 is MNHEY and CDR2 is SVGAGI. Trimming cost V 1 base and J 10 bases; bases outside gene matches: 8. The CDR3 loop spans 16 amino acids. The CDR3 sequence is CASSYFSGQGTSPLHF. The CDR3 DNA sequence: TGTGCCAGCAGTTACTTCTCGGGACAGGGAACCTCACCCCTCCACTTT.

In its sample, this clonotype was seen a few times. CDR3 protein: CASSRWGTGKQETQYF. CDR3 sequence (DNA): TGCGCCAGCAGCCGCTGGGGGACAGGTAAACAAGAGACCCAGTACTTC. V and J are TRBV4-1 and TRBJ2-5, with TRBD1 identical over 8 bases. V shed 4 bases and J 2 bases; nucleotides not matched to a gene: 9. The CDR3 loop spans 16 amino acids. Germline loops: CDR1 MGHRA, CDR2 YSYEKL.

Only a few counts were recorded for this clonotype. The J gene is TRBJ2-6, the V gene TRBV27; D is unresolved. Per the germline V gene, CDR1 is MNHEY and CDR2 is SMNVEV (reference sequence). The V end was cut by 3 bases, the J end by 0 bases, with 12 bases between. The CDR3 has 17 amino acids. CDR3 residues: CASSFEITDSGANVLTF. The CDR3 DNA sequence: TGTGCCAGCAGTTTCGAGATAACCGACTCTGGGGCCAACGTCCTGACTTTC.

This chain connects TRBV25-1 to TRBJ1-5; a weak D match, TRBD1 (5 bases). Germline V gene data show CDR1 as MGHDK and CDR2 as SYGVNS. This CDR3 has 12 residues. V was pared by 5 bases and J by 5 bases, with 7 bases between. CDR3 DNA sequence: TGTGCCAGCAGTTGGGGGGATCAGCCCCAGCATTTT. This translates into CASSWGDQPQHF.

This clonotype was seen only a few times. The chain couples TRBV5-1 to TRBJ2-5; TRBD2 matches 10 bases. This CDR3 contains 16 residues. Germline CDR1 SGHRS, CDR2 YFSETQ. V was clipped by 1 base and J by 5 bases; unmatched bases: 8. The DNA of the CDR3 is TGCGCCAGCAGCTTGCGCGGTCTAGCGGGAGTGGAGACCCAGTACTTC. It specifies CASSLRGLAGVETQYF.

In its sample, this clonotype was seen a few times. The chain carries TRBV3-1 and TRBJ2-1; D possibly uses TRBD1 or TRBD2 (5 bases each). The CDR3 loop spans 16 amino acids. Trimming took 4 bases from V and 8 from J, leaving 21 bases between them. Germline V lookup: CDR1 LGHDT, CDR2 YNNKEL (reference sequence). The CDR3 region is CASSRRGSRINYEQFF. For the CDR3, the DNA is TGTGCCAGCAGCCGCCGGGGCTCACGTATTAATTATGAGCAGTTCTTC.